This is a list of T cell receptor beta chains from one sample in a study of T cell clones after liver transplantation. TCRdb's copy holds only in-frame clones and misses some; the assay was immunoSEQ multiplex PCR. The sample has under 6,000 clones; over 20% are singletons. These receptors' antigens are unknown. Source material: CD4+ T cells from cultured PBMCs. The receptor set was obtained from a human patient who received a liver transplant. Part of the T cells may come from the graft donor. CDR3s include the opening cysteine and the closing phenylalanine or tryptophan. D genes are given only for firm matches. Clone size is stated in some rows and not others, as once, few, many or a class when expanded.

TRBJ1-5,once,TRBV19,TRBD1,CASGQDNQPQHF,TGTGCCAGCGGACAGGACAATCAGCCCCAGCATTTT
TRBJ1-2,few,TRBV11-3,TRBD1,CASSLGTGDANYGYTF,TGTGCCAGCAGCTTAGGGACAGGGGACGCAAACTATGGCTACACCTTC
TRBJ1-2,medium-sized,TRBV4-3,TRBD1,CASSQEILGGGIYGYTF,TGCGCCAGCAGCCAAGAGATTTTAGGGGGCGGCATTTATGGCTACACCTTC
TRBJ1-4,-,TRBV7-2,TRBD1,CASSGQGAANEKLFF,TGTGCCAGCAGCGGACAGGGGGCGGCTAATGAAAAACTGTTTTTT
TRBJ1-4,once,TRBV18,-,CASSPLVSTNEKLFF,TGTGCCAGCTCACCACTCGTTTCAACTAATGAAAAACTGTTTTTT
TRBJ2-5,few,TRBV27,TRBD1,CASRTGTGETQYF,TGTGCCAGCAGAACCGGGACAGGAGAGACCCAGTACTTC
TRBJ2-1,few,TRBV9,TRBD2,CASSVGREAGKFF,TGTGCCAGCAGCGTAGGTCGGGAGGCCGGGAAGTTCTTC
TRBJ2-5,few,TRBV11-1,-,CASSLSPGQETQYF,TGTGCCAGCAGCTTATCACCCGGACAAGAGACCCAGTACTTC
TRBJ2-1,few,TRBV14,-,CASSQEESPRVVDEQFF,TGTGCCAGCAGCCAAGAAGAGAGCCCTCGGGTTGTGGATGAGCAGTTCTTC
TRBJ2-1,-,TRBV29-1,TRBD2,CSVSRTSGYNEQFF,TGCAGCGTTTCTCGGACTAGCGGTTACAATGAGCAGTTCTTC
TRBJ2-7,few,TRBV25-1,-,CASSVGSGGKGSEQYF,TGTGCCAGCAGCGTAGGATCTGGGGGCAAAGGTTCCGAGCAGTACTTC
TRBJ2-3,-,TRBV5-6,TRBD1,CASSVTGGSDTQYF,TGTGCCAGCAGCGTGACAGGGGGCTCAGATACGCAGTATTTT
TRBJ1-2,few,TRBV6-1,-,CASTVGNYGYTF,TGTGCCAGTACGGTTGGTAACTATGGCTACACCTTC
TRBJ1-3,few,TRBV5-4,TRBD1,CASSHPGQGAGNTIYF,TGTGCCAGCAGCCACCCCGGACAGGGAGCTGGAAACACCATATATTTT
TRBJ1-2,-,TRBV28,-,CASSLSNYGYTF,TGTGCCAGCAGTTTATCGAACTATGGCTACACCTTC
TRBJ1-1,few,TRBV10-3,TRBD1,CAISTGEGKAFF,TGTGCCATCAGTACAGGGGAGGGGAAAGCTTTCTTT
TRBJ1-1,-,TRBV7-3,-,CASSRQENTEAFF,TGTGCCAGCAGCAGACAGGAGAACACTGAAGCTTTCTTT